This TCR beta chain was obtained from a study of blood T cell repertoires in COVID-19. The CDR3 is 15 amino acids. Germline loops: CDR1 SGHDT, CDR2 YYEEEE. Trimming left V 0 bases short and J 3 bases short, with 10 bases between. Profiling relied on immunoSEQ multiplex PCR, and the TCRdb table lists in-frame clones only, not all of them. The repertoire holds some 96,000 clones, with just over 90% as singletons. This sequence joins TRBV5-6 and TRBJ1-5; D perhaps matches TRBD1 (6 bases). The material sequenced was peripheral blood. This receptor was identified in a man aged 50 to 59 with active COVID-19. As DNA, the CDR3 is TGTGCCAGCAGCTTGGGGCAGGGGAACAATCAGCCCCAGCATTTT. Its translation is CASSLGQGNNQPQHF.